One and the same sample provided the 18 T cell receptor beta chains below, sequenced in a study of blood T cell repertoires in COVID-19. Measured with immunoSEQ multiplex PCR; TCRdb has only the in-frame clones, and not every one. The repertoire has about 270,000 clones, approximately 90% of them found once; the top ten carry roughly 2.9%. The material sequenced was PBMCs or T cells enriched from blood (not recorded which). These receptors all come from a man aged 35-49 years who had been exposed to COVID-19.

This clone has only a few counts. This chain uses TRBV28 with TRBJ2-5, with D perhaps matching TRBD2 (5 bases). The length of the CDR3 is 12 residues. Per the germline V gene, CDR1 is MDHEN and CDR2 is SYDVKM. V was pared by 4 bases and J by 4 bases, with 7 bases between. The CDR3 DNA sequence: TGTGCCAGCAGTTGGGAGAGAGAGACCCAGTACTTC. It is translated as CASSWERETQYF.

This chain links TRBV30 with TRBJ2-1; the match to TRBD2 covers 12 bases. Per germline, CDR1 GTSNPN and CDR2 SVGIG (reference sequence). Germline trimming cut 5 bases from V and 5 bases from J; bases unmatched to any gene: 10. The CDR3 totals 16 residues. The CDR3 here is CAWGTSGRNPNNEQFF. CDR3 sequence (DNA): TGTGCCTGGGGAACTAGCGGGAGGAACCCAAACAATGAGCAGTTCTTC.

This clone was seen just once. The V and J genes are TRBV30 and TRBJ2-2; D may be TRBD1 (6 bases). V dropped 1 base and J dropped 11 bases, with 26 bases sitting between them. CDR3 size: 17 residues. CDR1 and CDR2 from the germline V gene are GTSNPN and SVGIG (reference sequence). The CDR3 nucleotides are TGTGCCTGGAGTGCAACGATCCAGGGGCCCCCCCGGGGAGAGCTGTTTTTT. Its translation: CAWSATIQGPPRGELFF.

This chain joins TRBV19 and TRBJ1-2; a weak D match, TRBD1 (6 bases). Germline loops: CDR1 LNHDA, CDR2 SQIVND (reference sequence). V lost 5 bases and J 6 bases, leaving 13 bases between the germline ends. The CDR3 is 13 amino acids. The CDR3 is CASSLGAHDGYTF. Here the CDR3 DNA reads TGTGCCAGTAGTTTGGGGGCGCATGATGGCTACACCTTC.

V usage is TRBV19 and J usage is TRBJ1-6; TRBD1 aligns across 9 bases. Trimming removed 9 bases from V and 9 bases from J; junction bases left unmatched: 6. CDR1 is LNHDA and CDR2 is SQIVND in the germline V gene (reference sequence). The CDR3 spans 13 residues. The CDR3 loop is CASRPQGASPLHF. CDR3 DNA: TGTGCCAGCAGGCCACAGGGGGCTTCACCCCTCCACTTT.

The chain recombines TRBV28 with TRBJ1-6, with a tentative D call TRBD1 (5 bases). The CDR3 consists of 17 residues. The germline V gene has CDR1 MDHEN and CDR2 SYDVKM. V dropped 0 bases and J dropped 7 bases, with 16 bases sitting between them. This chain's CDR3 is CASSLWAGRLRNSPLHF. The CDR3 DNA reads as TGTGCCAGCAGTTTATGGGCGGGACGATTACGGAATTCACCCCTCCACTTT.

This chain connects TRBV6-5 to TRBJ1-1; no reliable D call. V shed 6 bases and J shed 0 bases, with 8 bases lying between them. CDR3 length equals 13 residues. Germline CDR1 is MNHEY and CDR2 is SVGAGI. CDR3 nucleotide sequence: TGTGCCAGCAGCCCAGGTATGAACACTGAAGCTTTCTTT. Amino acids: CASSPGMNTEAFF.

The genes are TRBV13 and TRBJ2-1; D perhaps matches TRBD2 (6 bases). CDR1 and CDR2 from the germline V gene are PRHDT and FYEKMQ (reference sequence). CDR3 size: 15 residues. The germline V and J ends were trimmed by 5 bases and 2 bases, with 13 bases remaining between them. The CDR3 sequence: CASSPEGKAYNEQFF. The CDR3 DNA reads as TGTGCCAGCAGCCCGGAGGGTAAGGCCTACAATGAGCAGTTCTTC. Together with reference TRBV13 and TRBJ2-1, the CDR3 gives the full variable domain: AAGVIQSPRHLIKEKRETATLKCYPIPRHDTVYWYQQGPGQDPQFLISFYEKMQSDKGSIPDRFSAQQFSDYHSELNMSSLELGDSALYFCASSPEGKAYNEQFFGPGTRLTVL.

The V gene is TRBV5-4, the J gene TRBJ1-4, with TRBD1 as a possible D gene (6 bases). The CDR3 spans 17 residues. The V gene lost 0 bases and the J gene lost 0 bases, with 12 bases spanning the gap. Looked up from germline, CDR1 is SGHNT and CDR2 is YYREEE (reference sequence). The CDR3, as DNA: TGTGCCAGCAGCTTGGGGGGCGCAGGGGCAACTAATGAAAAACTGTTTTTT. Its protein product is CASSLGGAGATNEKLFF.

The chain has TRBV18 and TRBJ2-1; a possible D gene is TRBD1 (6 bases). Germline CDR1 is KGHSH and CDR2 is LQKENI. V lost 3 bases to trimming and J lost 5 bases, with 17 bases between them. The CDR3 covers 16 residues. The CDR3 protein is CASSPTTGLSNNEQFF. The DNA for the CDR3 is TGTGCCAGCTCACCTACCACAGGGCTTTCCAACAATGAGCAGTTCTTC.

This clone was counted a single time. V usage is TRBV6-1 and J usage is TRBJ1-6; D uncertain. Trimming removed 2 bases from V and 7 bases from J, with 12 bases in between. The CDR3 sequence is 15 residues long. Per the germline V gene, CDR1 is MNHNS and CDR2 is SASEGT. The CDR3 nucleotides are TGTGCCAGCAGTGAATGGAACTACATAAATTCACCCCTCCACTTT. This gives the protein CASSEWNYINSPLHF.

The chain recombines TRBV29-1 with TRBJ2-2, with 7 nucleotides matching TRBD1. The germline V gene has CDR1 SQVTM and CDR2 ANQGSEA. The CDR3 is 13 residues long. The trim removed 7 bases at V and 3 bases at J, leaving 5 bases unmatched. The DNA for the CDR3 is TGCAGCGCTTGGGACAGCCACACCGGGGAGCTGTTTTTT. This sequence encodes CSAWDSHTGELFF.

CDR3 sequence (DNA): TGTGCCTGGAGTGTAATAGATAACACTGAAGCTTTCTTT. Translation: CAWSVIDNTEAFF. The J gene is TRBJ1-1, the V gene TRBV30; no reliable D call. Trimming left V 0 bases short and J 2 bases short, with 7 bases between. The CDR3 runs 13 residues. Germline CDR1 GTSNPN, CDR2 SVGIG (reference sequence). Based on the CDR3 plus reference TRBV30 and TRBJ1-1, the full variable domain is SQTIHQWPATLVQPVGSPLSLECTVEGTSNPNLYWYRQAAGRGLQLLFYSVGIGQISSEVPQNLSASRPQDRQFILSSKKLLLSDSGFYLCAWSVIDNTEAFFGQGTRLTVV.

The V call is TRBV28, the J call TRBJ2-1; 12 bases are a match to TRBD2. With 1 base clipped from V and 4 bases from J, the junction kept 14 bases outside the gene matches. The CDR3 sequence is 20 residues long. Germline V gives CDR1 MDHEN, CDR2 SYDVKM. The chain's CDR3 is CASSLSTLGLAGGKYNEQFF. The CDR3 DNA is TGTGCCAGCAGTTTATCGACGTTGGGACTAGCGGGTGGAAAATACAATGAGCAGTTCTTC.

The chain links TRBV28 to TRBJ2-7; D gene unclear. Germline-derived CDR1 and CDR2 are MDHEN and SYDVKM. This CDR3 region has 13 residues. Deletions cut 7 bases from V and 3 bases from J, with 13 bases between. The CDR3 loop reads CASTQPLGYEQYF. The DNA of the CDR3 is TGTGCCAGCACTCAACCCCTCGGCTACGAGCAGTACTTC.

The chain uses TRBV13 and TRBJ2-4; D is ambiguous. Per the germline V gene, CDR1 is PRHDT and CDR2 is FYEKMQ (reference sequence). V lost 5 bases and J lost 0, with 20 bases in between. The CDR3 sequence is 18 residues long. CDR3 in DNA: TGTGCCAGCAGCGGATTTGACGCGAGCGATACAGCCAAAAACATTCAGTACTTC. It yields the protein CASSGFDASDTAKNIQYF.

V gene TRBV19 combines with J gene TRBJ1-5; a possible D gene is TRBD1 (6 bases). With 4 bases removed from V and 3 bases from J, the gap between germline ends came to 10 bases. The V gene's germline CDR1 is LNHDA and CDR2 SQIVND (reference sequence). This CDR3 has 14 amino acids. CDR3 sequence: CASSRGQNNQPQHF. The CDR3 DNA follows: TGTGCCAGTAGTAGAGGACAGAACAATCAGCCCCAGCATTTT.

The chain joins TRBV27 to TRBJ1-5, with a weak D call TRBD1 (6 bases). The CDR3 has 14 amino acids. V was pared by 6 bases and J by 5 bases, with 14 bases between. Germline values: CDR1 MNHEY, CDR2 SMNVEV (reference sequence). This CDR3 is CASRGQRSDQPQHF. The CDR3 bases are TGTGCCAGCAGAGGACAGCGAAGCGATCAGCCCCAGCATTTT.